The clone carrying this T cell receptor beta chain was found many times. Its antigen remains unidentified. The CDR3 length is 17 residues. Germline V CDR1 and CDR2: SGHTA, FQGNSA. V was pared by 0 bases and J by 4 bases, with 13 bases between. This entry belongs to a study of T cell repertoires in cytomegalovirus infection. Study background: It was the public TCR beta signatures that indicated both CMV infection and matching HLA type.

TCRdb reprocessed the reads with MiXCR, giving one entry per CDR3 protein. Here the sample spans about a million distinct CDR3 sequences, 31% being singletons. This chain joins TRBV7-2 and TRBJ2-6; unclear D gene. The specimen comprised cultured CD8+ T cells from PBMCs, sampled from culture after CMV antigen stimulation. This TCR was sampled from a human donor in good health (CMV status not recorded). Some clones in this sample may be carry-over from other donors' samples. The chain's CDR3 is CASSLAQVLSGANVLTF. The CDR3 bases are TGTGCCAGCAGCTTAGCGCAGGTCCTAAGCGGGGCCAACGTCCTGACTTTC.